Sequencing of this T cell receptor (beta chain) was carried out in a study of T cell responses to AZD1222 COVID-19 vaccine. Regarding the study as a whole: The study reported that nearly half of spike-specific TCRs target unmutated variant regions.

Notes on this clone: Its antigen is still unknown.

The ends were cut back, 11 bases at V and 1 base at J, with 14 bases in the middle. This CDR3 is built from 13 residues. Germline V CDR1 and CDR2: LGHDT, YNNKEL (reference sequence). Clones were read by immunoSEQ multiplex PCR, and TCRdb kept only the in-frame ones, dropping some. The table includes some 150,000 clones, 85% to 95% detected once. The sequences come from peripheral blood, collected on day 0 of AZD1222 vaccination. This clonotype was sampled from an adult in good health. The chain combines TRBV3-1 (or the pseudogene TRBV3-2) with TRBJ1-1, with D possibly TRBD1 on 6 matching bases. The CDR3 sequence: CAARGDTNTEAFF. The DNA for the CDR3 is TGTGCCGCTCGTGGGGACACGAACACTGAAGCTTTCTTT.